Listed below are T cell receptor beta chains from one sample, sequenced in a study of OX40 agonist ivuxolimab in advanced cancers. Sequencing was performed with immunoSEQ multiplex PCR; in TCRdb, only in-frame clones are kept and a portion is missing. The sample includes some 100,000 clones, around 90% of them seen just once. Specimen: CD4+ or CD8+ T cells sorted from blood, collected in a trial of the OX40 agonist ivuxolimab. Every receptor here comes from an adult with an advanced solid tumor such as melanoma, head and neck, liver or kidney cancer. Both conserved end residues are part of each CDR3. Fields, in order: CDR3 DNA, CDR3 protein, V gene, J gene, D gene, clone size. The D gene is left open where the match is weak. Clone sizes are given selectively: once, few, many, or a class where the clone is expanded.

CDR3nt: TGTGCCAGCTCACCGGGACAGGGGTACGGCACTGAAGCTTTCTTT; CDR3aa: CASSPGQGYGTEAFF; v_gene: TRBV18; j_gene: TRBJ1-1; d_gene: TRBD1; abundance: NA
CDR3nt: TGCGCCAGCAGCTTGAGGGACAGGGGCGATGAGCAGTTCTTC; CDR3aa: CASSLRDRGDEQFF; v_gene: TRBV5-1; j_gene: TRBJ2-1; d_gene: TRBD1; abundance: NA
CDR3nt: TGTGCCAGCAGTGAAGTAATGGCGGGGGGCCTTAGCACAGATACGCAGTATTTT; CDR3aa: CASSEVMAGGLSTDTQYF; v_gene: TRBV6-1; j_gene: TRBJ2-3; d_gene: TRBD2; abundance: NA
CDR3nt: TGTGCCAGCAGCTTGGACGGTTCGAGCACAGATACGCAGTATTTT; CDR3aa: CASSLDGSSTDTQYF; v_gene: TRBV5-4; j_gene: TRBJ2-3; d_gene: NA; abundance: NA
CDR3nt: TGTGCCAGCAGCTTAAGGGGGCCCAGGGATGAGCAGTTCTTC; CDR3aa: CASSLRGPRDEQFF; v_gene: TRBV7-8; j_gene: TRBJ2-1; d_gene: TRBD1; abundance: NA
CDR3nt: TGTGCCAGCAGCTTAAACGATAGGAACACTGAAGCTTTCTTT; CDR3aa: CASSLNDRNTEAFF; v_gene: TRBV7-2; j_gene: TRBJ1-1; d_gene: NA; abundance: NA
CDR3nt: TGTGCCATCAGTGAAGGCGGGGGCGGGCAGCCCCAGCATTTT; CDR3aa: CAISEGGGGQPQHF; v_gene: TRBV10-3; j_gene: TRBJ1-5; d_gene: NA; abundance: NA
CDR3nt: TGTGCCAGCAGTTACGCGGGAAACAGGGGGAGAGAGACCCAGTACTTC; CDR3aa: CASSYAGNRGRETQYF; v_gene: TRBV6-6; j_gene: TRBJ2-5; d_gene: TRBD1; abundance: NA
CDR3nt: TGTGCCAGCAGTCGACCGTTCCGCTATGGCTACACCTTC; CDR3aa: CASSRPFRYGYTF; v_gene: TRBV6-5; j_gene: TRBJ1-2; d_gene: NA; abundance: NA
CDR3nt: TGCGCCAGCAGCTTGAACCCGGGGGGATACAATGAGCAGTTCTTC; CDR3aa: CASSLNPGGYNEQFF; v_gene: TRBV5-1; j_gene: TRBJ2-1; d_gene: TRBD2; abundance: NA
CDR3nt: TGTGCCAGCAGTCTTAGCCTAGCGGGGGCCCGTACCTACGAGCAGTACTTC; CDR3aa: CASSLSLAGARTYEQYF; v_gene: TRBV2; j_gene: TRBJ2-7; d_gene: TRBD2; abundance: NA
CDR3nt: TGTGCCACCCCAGCGGACAGGGCTTCCTCTGGGGCCAACGTCCTGACTTTC; CDR3aa: CATPADRASSGANVLTF; v_gene: TRBV15; j_gene: TRBJ2-6; d_gene: TRBD1; abundance: NA
CDR3nt: TGTGCCAGCAGCACCGGGACAGGGCGCTACGAGCAGTACTTC; CDR3aa: CASSTGTGRYEQYF; v_gene: TRBV28; j_gene: TRBJ2-7; d_gene: TRBD1; abundance: NA
CDR3nt: TGCGCCAGCAGCTTGTCGGGGGTAACTAGGGCTAATGAAAAACTGTTTTTT; CDR3aa: CASSLSGVTRANEKLFF; v_gene: TRBV5-1; j_gene: TRBJ1-4; d_gene: NA; abundance: NA
CDR3nt: TGTGCCAGCAGCCCTTACGGGACCTCTGGAAACACCATATATTTT; CDR3aa: CASSPYGTSGNTIYF; v_gene: TRBV11-2; j_gene: TRBJ1-3; d_gene: NA; abundance: NA
CDR3nt: TGTGCCTCGAGCGGGGCGACCCACCAAGAGACCCAGTACTTC; CDR3aa: CASSGATHQETQYF; v_gene: TRBV19; j_gene: TRBJ2-5; d_gene: TRBD2; abundance: NA
CDR3nt: TGTGCCAGCAGTTACGGTGTGGCAGTTAATGAAAAACTGTTTTTT; CDR3aa: CASSYGVAVNEKLFF; v_gene: TRBV6-6; j_gene: TRBJ1-4; d_gene: NA; abundance: NA
CDR3nt: TGTGCCAGCAGCCATCGGAGCTCCTATAATTCACCCCTCCACTTT; CDR3aa: CASSHRSSYNSPLHF; v_gene: TRBV5-8; j_gene: TRBJ1-6; d_gene: NA; abundance: NA
CDR3nt: TGTGCCTGGAGTGTAATATCGGCAGGTCCCTACGAGCAGTACTTC; CDR3aa: CAWSVISAGPYEQYF; v_gene: TRBV30; j_gene: TRBJ2-7; d_gene: NA; abundance: NA
CDR3nt: TGTGCCAGCAGCTTAGGAGACAGGATGAGCACAGATACGCAGTATTTT; CDR3aa: CASSLGDRMSTDTQYF; v_gene: TRBV7-9; j_gene: TRBJ2-3; d_gene: NA; abundance: NA
CDR3nt: TGTGCCAGCAGCAAGACTAGCGGGAGAAGCACAGATACGCAGTATTTT; CDR3aa: CASSKTSGRSTDTQYF; v_gene: TRBV21-1; j_gene: TRBJ2-3; d_gene: NA; abundance: NA
CDR3nt: TGTGCCAGCAGTAGCCCAGTGCGGCCAGATACGCAGTATTTT; CDR3aa: CASSSPVRPDTQYF; v_gene: TRBV27; j_gene: TRBJ2-3; d_gene: NA; abundance: NA
CDR3nt: TGTGCCAGCTCACCCGGACAGGGCGATGGCTACACCTTC; CDR3aa: CASSPGQGDGYTF; v_gene: TRBV18; j_gene: TRBJ1-2; d_gene: TRBD1; abundance: NA
CDR3nt: TGCGCCAGCAGCTCGCAGGTTCGGACTGGGGCCAACGTCCTGACTTTC; CDR3aa: CASSSQVRTGANVLTF; v_gene: TRBV5-1; j_gene: TRBJ2-6; d_gene: NA; abundance: NA
CDR3nt: TGTGCCAGCAGGGAAACGGGTGGGAATCAGCCCCAGCATTTT; CDR3aa: CASRETGGNQPQHF; v_gene: TRBV6-1; j_gene: TRBJ1-5; d_gene: NA; abundance: NA
CDR3nt: TGTGCCAGCAGTTTCGGACTAGCGACATACAATGAGCAGTTCTTC; CDR3aa: CASSFGLATYNEQFF; v_gene: TRBV6-6; j_gene: TRBJ2-1; d_gene: TRBD2; abundance: NA
CDR3nt: TGTGCCTGGACCCTGGGAACCACTGAAGCTTTCTTT; CDR3aa: CAWTLGTTEAFF; v_gene: TRBV30; j_gene: TRBJ1-1; d_gene: NA; abundance: NA
CDR3nt: TGCGCCAGCAGCTTGGAGACAGGGAGGACTGAAGCTTTCTTT; CDR3aa: CASSLETGRTEAFF; v_gene: TRBV5-1; j_gene: TRBJ1-1; d_gene: TRBD1; abundance: NA
CDR3nt: TGTGCCAGCAAAGCGTTAGGACAGGAATCTTTCTATGGCTACACCTTC; CDR3aa: CASKALGQESFYGYTF; v_gene: TRBV28; j_gene: TRBJ1-2; d_gene: TRBD1; abundance: NA
CDR3nt: TGTGCCAGCAGTCTCCCCCCGCAGGGGGCGGGTAATGAAAAACTGTTTTTT; CDR3aa: CASSLPPQGAGNEKLFF; v_gene: TRBV28; j_gene: TRBJ1-4; d_gene: TRBD1; abundance: few
CDR3nt: TGTGCCTGGAGTGTCTCGAGGAACACTGAAGCTTTCTTT; CDR3aa: CAWSVSRNTEAFF; v_gene: TRBV30; j_gene: TRBJ1-1; d_gene: NA; abundance: once
CDR3nt: TGCGCCAGCAGCCAAGGGACTAGCGGAAACATTCAGTACTTC; CDR3aa: CASSQGTSGNIQYF; v_gene: TRBV5-1; j_gene: TRBJ2-4; d_gene: TRBD2; abundance: NA
CDR3nt: TGTGCCAGCAGTTCCAGGGACAATCAGCCCCAGCATTTT; CDR3aa: CASSSRDNQPQHF; v_gene: TRBV2; j_gene: TRBJ1-5; d_gene: NA; abundance: NA
CDR3nt: TGTGCCAGCAGCTTAGGAGCAGGGGTCACTGAAGCTTTCTTT; CDR3aa: CASSLGAGVTEAFF; v_gene: TRBV7-8; j_gene: TRBJ1-1; d_gene: NA; abundance: NA
CDR3nt: TGTGCCAGCAGCCCCTTGGGCGGGAGGGGGGCAGATACGCAGTATTTT; CDR3aa: CASSPLGGRGADTQYF; v_gene: TRBV7-3; j_gene: TRBJ2-3; d_gene: TRBD2; abundance: NA
CDR3nt: TGCAGTGCTTACAGGGGGGGCGAGCAGTACTTC; CDR3aa: CSAYRGGEQYF; v_gene: TRBV20-1; j_gene: TRBJ2-7; d_gene: NA; abundance: NA
CDR3nt: TGTGCCAGCAGCGTACGACAGGGCTACTATGGCTACACCTTC; CDR3aa: CASSVRQGYYGYTF; v_gene: TRBV5-4; j_gene: TRBJ1-2; d_gene: TRBD1; abundance: NA
CDR3nt: TGTGCCAGCAGCACGGACAGGGGCGTTAGGTATGGCTACACCTTC; CDR3aa: CASSTDRGVRYGYTF; v_gene: TRBV5-8; j_gene: TRBJ1-2; d_gene: TRBD1; abundance: once
CDR3nt: TGTGCCAGCAGCCGACAGGGTGGTAATTCACCCCTCCACTTT; CDR3aa: CASSRQGGNSPLHF; v_gene: TRBV6-5; j_gene: TRBJ1-6; d_gene: TRBD1; abundance: once
CDR3nt: TGTGCCAGCAGCCCATTCCAGGGGGCAGCAAGGGCTGAGACCTTC; CDR3aa: CASSPFQGAARAETF; v_gene: TRBV2; j_gene: TRBJ1-2; d_gene: TRBD1; abundance: once
CDR3nt: TGTGCCAGCAGGGAACGGGTTCGGGACAGGCGGAGCCACGAGCAGTACTTC; CDR3aa: CASRERVRDRRSHEQYF; v_gene: TRBV6-1; j_gene: TRBJ2-7; d_gene: TRBD1; abundance: NA
CDR3nt: TGTGCCAGCAGTGCAGTAGCCTACGAGCAGTACTTC; CDR3aa: CASSAVAYEQYF; v_gene: TRBV2; j_gene: TRBJ2-7; d_gene: NA; abundance: NA
CDR3nt: TGCGCCAGCAGCTTGGGGGCAGCGATTTCCTACAATGAGCAGTTCTTC; CDR3aa: CASSLGAAISYNEQFF; v_gene: TRBV5-1; j_gene: TRBJ2-1; d_gene: NA; abundance: NA
CDR3nt: TGTGCCAGCAGCGTAGACACCTACAATGAGCAGTTCTTC; CDR3aa: CASSVDTYNEQFF; v_gene: TRBV9; j_gene: TRBJ2-1; d_gene: NA; abundance: NA
CDR3nt: TGCAGCGCCTTATTCGGGACTAGGCGGTATACGCAGTATTTT; CDR3aa: CSALFGTRRYTQYF; v_gene: TRBV29-1; j_gene: TRBJ2-3; d_gene: TRBD2; abundance: NA
CDR3nt: TGTGCCAGTAGTTCCGGGACTAGCGGTCACACCGGGGAGCTGTTTTTT; CDR3aa: CASSSGTSGHTGELFF; v_gene: TRBV19; j_gene: TRBJ2-2; d_gene: TRBD2; abundance: NA